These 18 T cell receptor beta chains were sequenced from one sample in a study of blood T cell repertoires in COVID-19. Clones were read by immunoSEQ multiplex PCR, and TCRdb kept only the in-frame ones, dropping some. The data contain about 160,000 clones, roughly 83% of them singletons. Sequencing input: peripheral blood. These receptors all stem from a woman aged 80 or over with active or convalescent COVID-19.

CDR3 coding DNA: TGTGCCAGCAGTGATGGGGGGGCTGGCACCGGGGAGCTGTTTTTT. Translated, it gives CASSDGGAGTGELFF. The chain employs TRBV6-1 and TRBJ2-2; a weak D match, TRBD2 (7 bases). Trimming took off 3 bases at V and 4 bases at J, with 12 bases between the two ends. This CDR3 region has 15 residues. Germline V gives CDR1 MNHNS, CDR2 SASEGT.

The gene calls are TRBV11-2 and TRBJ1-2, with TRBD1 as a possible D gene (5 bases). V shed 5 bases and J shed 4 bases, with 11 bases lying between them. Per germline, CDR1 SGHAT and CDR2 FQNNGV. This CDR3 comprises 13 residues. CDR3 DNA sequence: TGTGCCAGCAGCATCGACAGACTCTATGGCTACACCTTC. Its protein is CASSIDRLYGYTF.

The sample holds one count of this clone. The CDR3 spells CSVHPSAGTEAFF. CDR3 nucleotide sequence: TGCAGCGTTCACCCGTCGGCGGGCACTGAAGCTTTCTTT. The rearrangement joins TRBV29-1 to TRBJ1-1, with D unresolved. From germline, CDR1 is SQVTM and CDR2 ANQGSEA. Trimming removed 5 bases from V and 4 bases from J, with 14 bases in between. This CDR3 is built from 13 residues.

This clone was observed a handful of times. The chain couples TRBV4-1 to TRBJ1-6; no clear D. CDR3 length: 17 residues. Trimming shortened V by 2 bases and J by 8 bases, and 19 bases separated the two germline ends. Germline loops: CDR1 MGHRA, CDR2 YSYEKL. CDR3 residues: CASSQTRTPVADSPLHF. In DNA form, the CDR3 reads TGCGCCAGCAGCCAAACGAGGACTCCCGTGGCGGATTCACCCCTCCACTTT.

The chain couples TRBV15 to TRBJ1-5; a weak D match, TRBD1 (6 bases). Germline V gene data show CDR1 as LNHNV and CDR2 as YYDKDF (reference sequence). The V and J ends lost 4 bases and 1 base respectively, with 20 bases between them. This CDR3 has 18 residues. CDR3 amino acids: CATSNRQASEVSNQPQHF. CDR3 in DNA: TGTGCCACCAGCAATAGACAGGCAAGCGAGGTGAGCAATCAGCCCCAGCATTTT.

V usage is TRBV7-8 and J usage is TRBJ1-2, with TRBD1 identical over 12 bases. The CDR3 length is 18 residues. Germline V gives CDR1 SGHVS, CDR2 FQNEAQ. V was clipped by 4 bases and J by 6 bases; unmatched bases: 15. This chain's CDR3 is CASSSITGTGGAKNGYTF. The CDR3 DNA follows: TGTGCCAGCAGCTCCATAACCGGGACAGGGGGCGCGAAGAATGGCTACACCTTC.

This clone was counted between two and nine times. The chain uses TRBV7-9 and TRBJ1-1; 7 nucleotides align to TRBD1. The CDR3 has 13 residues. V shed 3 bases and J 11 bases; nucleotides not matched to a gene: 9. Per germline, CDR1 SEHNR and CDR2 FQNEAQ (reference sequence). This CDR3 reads CASSLGQPAEAFF. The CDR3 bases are TGTGCCAGCAGCTTGGGACAGCCGGCGGAGGCTTTCTTT.

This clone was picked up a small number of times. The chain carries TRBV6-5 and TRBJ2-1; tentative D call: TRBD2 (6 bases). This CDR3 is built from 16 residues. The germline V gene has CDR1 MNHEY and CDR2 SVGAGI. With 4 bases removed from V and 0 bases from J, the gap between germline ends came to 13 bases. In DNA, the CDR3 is TGTGCCAGCAGTTCGCGGGGTATAAGCTCCTACAATGAGCAGTTCTTC. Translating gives CASSSRGISSYNEQFF.

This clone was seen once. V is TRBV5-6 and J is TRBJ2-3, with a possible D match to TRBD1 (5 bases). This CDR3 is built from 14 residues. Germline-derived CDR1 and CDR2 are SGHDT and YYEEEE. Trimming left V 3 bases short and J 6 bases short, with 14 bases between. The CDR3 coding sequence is TGTGCCAGCAGCTCCCCGGAAAAGGGGGATACGCAGTATTTT. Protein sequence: CASSSPEKGDTQYF.

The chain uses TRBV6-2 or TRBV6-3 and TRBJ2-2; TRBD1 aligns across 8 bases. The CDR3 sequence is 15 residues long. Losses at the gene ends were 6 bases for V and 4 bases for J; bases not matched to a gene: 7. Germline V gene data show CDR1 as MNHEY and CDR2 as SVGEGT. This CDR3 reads CASSPTGGRTGELFF. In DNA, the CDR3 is TGTGCCAGCAGCCCTACAGGGGGACGCACCGGGGAGCTGTTTTTT.

This CDR3 is CASTKGLAGVNIQYF. CDR3 in DNA: TGTGCCAGCACCAAGGGACTAGCGGGGGTAAACATTCAGTACTTC. The chain is built from TRBV6-6 and TRBJ2-4; 14 positions match TRBD2. Germline CDR1 and CDR2: MNHNY and SVGAGI (reference sequence). CDR3 length: 15 residues. After removal of 7 bases from V and 6 bases from J, the junction contained 5 bases not matched to a gene.

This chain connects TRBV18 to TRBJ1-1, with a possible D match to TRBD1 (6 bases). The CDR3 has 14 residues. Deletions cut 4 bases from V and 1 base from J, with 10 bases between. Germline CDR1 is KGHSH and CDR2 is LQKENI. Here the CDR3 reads CASSLLTGNTEAFF. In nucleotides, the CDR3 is TGTGCCAGCTCACTCCTGACAGGGAACACTGAAGCTTTCTTT.

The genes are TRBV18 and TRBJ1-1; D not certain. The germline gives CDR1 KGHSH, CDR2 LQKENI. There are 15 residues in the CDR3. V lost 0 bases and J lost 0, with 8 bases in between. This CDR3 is CASSPPAGMNTEAFF. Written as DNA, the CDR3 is TGTGCCAGCTCACCACCGGCAGGAATGAACACTGAAGCTTTCTTT.

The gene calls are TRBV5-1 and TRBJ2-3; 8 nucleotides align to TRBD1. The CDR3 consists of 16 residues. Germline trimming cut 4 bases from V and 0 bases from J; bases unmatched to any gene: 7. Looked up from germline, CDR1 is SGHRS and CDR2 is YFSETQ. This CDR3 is CASSPGQVTSTDTQYF. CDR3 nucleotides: TGCGCCAGCAGCCCGGGACAGGTAACTAGCACAGATACGCAGTATTTT.

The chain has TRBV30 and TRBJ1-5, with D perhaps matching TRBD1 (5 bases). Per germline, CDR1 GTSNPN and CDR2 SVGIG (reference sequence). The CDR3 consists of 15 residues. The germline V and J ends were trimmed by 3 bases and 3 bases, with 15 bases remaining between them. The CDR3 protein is CAWSPMGQYNQPQHF. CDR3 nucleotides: TGTGCCTGGAGCCCTATGGGGCAGTACAATCAGCCCCAGCATTTT.

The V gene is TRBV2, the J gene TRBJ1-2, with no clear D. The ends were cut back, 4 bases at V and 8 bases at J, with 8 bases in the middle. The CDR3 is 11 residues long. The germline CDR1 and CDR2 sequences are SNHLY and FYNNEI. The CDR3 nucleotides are TGTGCCAGCAGTGTGGCCAGGGGCTACACCTTC. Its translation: CASSVARGYTF. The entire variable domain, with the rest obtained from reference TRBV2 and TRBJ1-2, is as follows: EPEVTQTPSHQVTQMGQEVILRCVPISNHLYFYWYRQILGQKVEFLVSFYNNEISEKSEIFDDQFSVERPDGSNFTLKIRSTKLEDSAMYFCASSVARGYTFGSGTRLTVV.

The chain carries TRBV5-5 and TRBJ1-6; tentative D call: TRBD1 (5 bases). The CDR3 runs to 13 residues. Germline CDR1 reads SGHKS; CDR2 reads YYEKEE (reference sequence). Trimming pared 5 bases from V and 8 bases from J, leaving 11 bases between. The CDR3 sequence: CASSFDSDSPLHF. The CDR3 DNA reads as TGTGCCAGCAGTTTCGACAGTGATTCACCCCTCCACTTT.

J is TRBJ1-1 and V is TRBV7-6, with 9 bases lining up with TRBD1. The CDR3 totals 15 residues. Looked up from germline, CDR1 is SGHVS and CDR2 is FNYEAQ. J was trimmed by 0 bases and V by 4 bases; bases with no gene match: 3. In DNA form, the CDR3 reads TGTGCCAGCAGCTCCGGACAGGGGATGAACACTGAAGCTTTCTTT. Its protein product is CASSSGQGMNTEAFF.